The present TCR beta chain was sequenced within a study of cytomegalovirus exposure and HLA in healthy donors (TCRdb year 2017). For the wider study: An earlier analysis of roughly 610 of the donors reported about 260 Gb of sequence data and around 100 million unique TCR beta sequences obtained from about 179 million T cells. The number of donors typed differed by locus, with 629-630 for A, B, C, DRB1 and DQB1, around 560 for DQA1, about 610 for DPA1, and 472 for DPB1. Every repertoire in the discovery cohort had been generated on one and the same sequencing platform. To study patterns of TCR occurrence, a later analysis re-analyzed previously published TCR beta repertoires from 500 to 850 donors and added high-resolution HLA genotyping. The study used immunosequencing to profile the T cell repertoires of approximately 630 subjects and linked those repertoires to cytomegalovirus serostatus. About five DR-DQ haplotypes were handled as single units for association and clustering because linkage in the cohort was strong. A later genetic analysis used genome-wide SNP genotypes for about 55% of the 666 donors, treating that subset as a discovery cohort. Of the roughly 400 genotyped donors, more than 75% were placed in the genetic ancestry cluster associated with self-reported Caucasian donors. Around 320 gigabases of sequencing data and 78 million or so unique TCR sequences were included in an early release covering roughly 700 HLA-typed donors. To predict cytomegalovirus infection status, the study brought together high-throughput TCR immunosequencing, statistical association of individual TCRs with disease status, and machine learning. Class I and class II HLA loci were covered by the typing at four-digit resolution. Donor age, sex, ethnicity and CMV serostatus were compiled alongside the repertoire data. In an earlier analysis of a few hundred of the donors, high-throughput TCR beta sequencing was used to judge whether each TCR beta V gene segment behaved as functional or pseudogenic. The study aimed to test whether cataloging public T cell receptors could reveal signatures of past pathogen exposure. Among some 410 genotyped donors of the cohort, an average of around 250,000 unique TCR beta nucleotide sequences was sequenced per donor, of which 15% to 20% were non-productive. In the later analysis, no new phenotypic data were used to find candidate immune exposures; instead, reliance was placed on TCR beta sequences and their occurrence across donors. In addition to the first cohort of several hundred subjects, a separate validation cohort of 130 or so different subjects was used.

In total, 500 to 700 healthy bone marrow donors made up the cohort. At the time of sampling, every cohort member was nominally healthy, though immune exposures that went unrecorded were likely present. The donor tested CMV seronegative, placing the donor among the 350 or so seronegative members of the cohort. A peripheral blood sample was collected from each donor, and TCR beta sequencing was performed on peripheral blood mononuclear cells. The Qiagen DNeasy Blood Extraction Kit was used to extract genomic DNA from the blood cell samples. Study-wide findings and limitations: It was suggested by the authors that the approach could potentially be generalized to other disease states and immunological phenotypes. The cohort was sequenced for TCR beta chains only, and without alpha or paired-chain data the features that could be detected were limited. In a later analysis, several top co-occurrence clusters were reported to appear linked to parvovirus B19, influenza, CMV and Epstein-Barr virus. A later analysis found that TCR association rates varied across HLA loci, with DRB1 alleles showing the most associated TCRs and HLA-C alleles the fewest. Roughly uniform sequencing depth across donors was assumed in presence/absence analyses, although this assumption may not hold. A cluster of highly shared sequence variants was judged likely to be a technical artifact of the sequencing pipeline. According to a later analysis, most CMV-associated TCR beta chains appeared to be HLA-restricted, and the HLA associations seemed to be driven largely by CMV exposure. A later genetic analysis associated a missense DCLRE1C variant with V-gene and J-gene trimming of TCR beta chains, and an independent cohort replicated the association. At a false discovery rate of 0.05, a later analysis linked about 17,000 TCR beta sequences to specific HLA alleles. A later genetic analysis reported fewer N-insertions in productive TCRs among donors in an Asian-associated ancestry cluster than the roughly 690-donor mean. A further reported finding was that TCR beta sequences accurately predicted the HLA-A and HLA-B alleles for most subjects in the first cohort. Because HLA typing was unavailable for some donors at each locus, only the typed subset was used in association tests. The study listed over 150 TCR beta chains as associated with cytomegalovirus. When HLA alleles, especially DR and DQ, strongly co-occurred, attributing TCR associations to individual alleles was difficult. An earlier analysis of approximately 500 of the donors showed that most TCR beta V segments appeared in productive rearrangements either about 90% or about 30% of the time, which broadly matched IMGT annotations. Correlated functional status among segregating V segments might reflect linkage disequilibrium, but an unknown experimental factor could not be ruled out. For the cohort, immune exposure information was limited to CMV serostatus. Some IMGT-functional V segments, including TRBV6-2 and TRBV6-3, could not be distinguished by the 87-base-pair reads and were therefore excluded. Because counts were too low, approximately 18 rarely observed V segments, including chromosome 9 orphons, were excluded from the earlier analysis of 587 of the donors. In vitro tests confirmed that a few of the cytomegalovirus-associated TCR beta chains recognize cytomegalovirus antigens. Compared with equally common non-associated chains, HLA-associated TCR beta chains in a later analysis were more clonally expanded and had lower generation probabilities. Most TCR sequences were seen in very few donors, while some public TCRs were found in many individuals. The classifier was reported to diagnose cytomegalovirus status with high specificity and sensitivity in both the original cohort and the validation cohort.

The junction carries 12 bases between V and J, which are trimmed by 5 bases and 1 base respectively. The CDR3, cysteine through phenylalanine, is 14 amino acids long. Left in the record is the CDR3 DNA by itself, 42 bases read in frame from the first base. The germline V gene (reference sequence) sets CDR1 to LNHDA and CDR2 to SQIVND. Preparation of the library involved the immunoSEQ multiplex PCR assay. For the multiplex PCR, a mixture combining 60 forward primers for TCR Vbeta segments and 13 reverse primers for TCR Jbeta segments was used. The CDR3 region of rearranged TCR beta genes was amplified from genomic DNA with a multiplex PCR assay. The Illumina HiSeq System was used to sequence the amplified TCR beta libraries as 87-base-pair reads. The published analysis was carried out like this. A later analysis counted about 80 million unique TCR beta chains across the 650 to 700 repertoires, and around 9.9 million of these chains were shared by at least two donors. A nearest-neighbor algorithm error-corrected the raw reads and collapsed the reads into unique sequences, merging closely related sequences to remove PCR and sequencing errors. CDR3 sequences were aligned to IMGT reference sequences to assign V, D and J gene segments. For a sequence to be retained, at least a six-nucleotide match to both a V gene segment and a J gene segment was required. A rearrangement was called productive if the CDR3 had no stop codons and remained in frame with V and J, and every other rearrangement was called non-productive. CDR3 was defined according to IMGT convention as the region running from the second conserved V-encoded cysteine to the conserved J-encoded phenylalanine. In an earlier analysis of approximately 590 of the donors, sequences lacking an unambiguous match to a single V gene segment were excluded. In an earlier analysis of some 590 of the donors, a V segment was called functional when productive rearrangements were above 56.7%, and segregating when the standard deviation between donors exceeded 5%. To diagnose cytomegalovirus status from the catalog of TCR beta chain sequences, a statistical classification framework was built. In a later analysis, TCR nucleotide sequences were compared against IMGT/GENE-DB human TR gene sequences so that V and J genes could be assigned. The TCRdist pipeline was used in a later analysis to assign CDR3 sequences and most-parsimonious VDJ recombination scenarios. In a later analysis, each TCR beta chain was defined by its CDR3 amino acid sequence together with its V-gene family, and reads without a unique V-gene family were excluded. To address suspected cross-contamination and a sequencing artifact, a later analysis removed several hundred highly shared, low-generation-probability nucleotide sequences. For each public chain, a later analysis derived a clonal expansion index from normalized ranks of inferred template counts within each repertoire. Generation probabilities in a later analysis came from a VDJ recombination model fitted to out-of-frame rearrangements, and those results were checked against IGoR. A later analysis scored TCR-TCR, TCR-HLA and TCR-CMV co-occurrence with hypergeometric tests, applying a repertoire-size bias correction to TCR pairs. In a later analysis, false discovery rates were estimated by permuting HLA or CMV assignments 20 times. In a later analysis, co-occurring TCRs were grouped with DBSCAN, and TCRdist sequence similarity was added when clustering was performed within HLA-allele-positive subsets. Repertoires with fewer than 30,000 or more than 120,000 public chains were left out of co-occurrence clustering, as were five repertoires with anomalous nucleotide sharing. Held by TCRdb, this immuneACCESS table contains in-frame sequences only and omits some clones. Under half of the omission traces to an unresolved V gene where checked; the cause of the rest is unknown. V, J and clone size derive from that table, while D and trimming were established from the DNA sequence. In all, the sample holds more than 95,000 clones, and 70% to 80% of those were seen once. The ten largest clones represent around 3.5% of the sample.

Comment on this clone: The antigen this receptor binds is unknown. No clone much larger than this one lies a single base away; base qualities are absent.

Specimen: PBMCs. The chain joins TRBV19 to TRBJ2-7; matching of 5 bases hints at TRBD1 as the D gene. The sequence derives from a man aged 30-40 years in good health and CMV-seronegative. The sequenced DNA is TGTGCCAGTAGTGGGGCAGGTGGATCCTACGAGCAGTACTTC. This is translated as CASSGAGGSYEQYF.